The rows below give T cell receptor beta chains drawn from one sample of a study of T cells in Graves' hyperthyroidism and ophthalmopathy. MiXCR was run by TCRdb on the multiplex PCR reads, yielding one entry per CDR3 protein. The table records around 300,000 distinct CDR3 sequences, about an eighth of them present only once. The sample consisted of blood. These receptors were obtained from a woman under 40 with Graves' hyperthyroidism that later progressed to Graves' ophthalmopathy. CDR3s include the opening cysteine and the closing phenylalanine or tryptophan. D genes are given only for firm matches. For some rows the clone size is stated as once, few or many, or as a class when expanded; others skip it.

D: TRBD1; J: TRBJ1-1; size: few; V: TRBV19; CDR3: CASSGYRDRGPNTEAFF; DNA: TGTGCCAGTAGTGGATATCGGGACAGGGGGCCGAACACTGAAGCTTTCTTT
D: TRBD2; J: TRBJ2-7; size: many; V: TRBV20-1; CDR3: CSATAPGLAGGLYYEQYF; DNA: TGCAGTGCAACGGCCCCGGGACTAGCGGGAGGATTATACTACGAGCAGTACTTC
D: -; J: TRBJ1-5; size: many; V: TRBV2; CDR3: CASSAGGGRSNQPQHF; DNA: TGTGCCAGCAGCGCTGGGGGTGGCAGGAGCAATCAGCCCCAGCATTTT
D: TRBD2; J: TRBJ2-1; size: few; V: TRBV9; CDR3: CASSPGTSGLVYNEQFF; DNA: TGTGCCAGCAGCCCCGGGACTAGCGGACTAGTCTACAATGAGCAGTTCTTC
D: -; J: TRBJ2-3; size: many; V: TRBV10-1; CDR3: CASSECFLDSGNDTQYF; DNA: TGCGCCAGCAGTGAGTGTTTCCTGGACAGTGGCAACGATACGCAGTATTTT
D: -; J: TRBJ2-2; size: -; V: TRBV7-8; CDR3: CASSLVADTGELFF; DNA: TGTGCCAGCAGCTTAGTGGCAGACACCGGGGAGCTGTTTTTT
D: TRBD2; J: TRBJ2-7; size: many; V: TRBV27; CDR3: CASSLGAASGSWEQYF; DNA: TGTGCCAGCAGTCTAGGGGCGGCTAGCGGGTCTTGGGAGCAGTACTTC
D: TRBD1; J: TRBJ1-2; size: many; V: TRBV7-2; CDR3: CASSAGQGRFGYTF; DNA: TGTGCCAGCAGCGCGGGACAGGGGCGCTTTGGCTACACCTTC
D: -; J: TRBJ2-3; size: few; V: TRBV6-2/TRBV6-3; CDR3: CASSYPQGATLFTDTQYF; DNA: TGTGCCAGCAGTTACCCCCAGGGAGCTACCCTGTTCACAGATACGCAGTATTTT
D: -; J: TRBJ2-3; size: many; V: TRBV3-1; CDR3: CASKLQGADTQYF; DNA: TGTGCCAGTAAATTACAGGGCGCAGATACGCAGTATTTT
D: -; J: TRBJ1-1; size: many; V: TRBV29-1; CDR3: CSVFNGPSNTEAFF; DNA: TGCAGCGTCTTCAACGGGCCGTCGAACACTGAAGCTTTCTTT
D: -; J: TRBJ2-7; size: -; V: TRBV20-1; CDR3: CSARDRTFTPYEQYF; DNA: TGCAGTGCTAGAGATAGAACTTTTACTCCCTACGAGCAGTACTTC
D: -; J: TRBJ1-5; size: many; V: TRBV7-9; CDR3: CAGGGSLTSGPQHF; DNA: TGTGCCGGAGGAGGGTCTCTCACCTCAGGGCCCCAGCATTTT
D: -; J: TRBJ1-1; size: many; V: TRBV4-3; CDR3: CASSQETMNTEAFF; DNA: TGCGCCAGCAGCCAAGAGACCATGAACACTGAAGCTTTCTTT
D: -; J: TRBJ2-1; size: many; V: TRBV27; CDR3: CASSLGPRGASNNEQFF; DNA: TGTGCCAGCAGTTTGGGACCAAGAGGGGCGTCGAACAATGAGCAGTTCTTC
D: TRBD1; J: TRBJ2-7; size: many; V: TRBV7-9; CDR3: CASSRLGTALYEQYF; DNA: TGTGCCAGCAGCCGACTCGGGACAGCCCTTTACGAGCAGTACTTC
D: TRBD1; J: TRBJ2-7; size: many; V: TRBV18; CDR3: CASSPRQGDYEQYF; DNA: TGTGCCAGCTCACCACGACAGGGGGATTACGAGCAGTACTTC
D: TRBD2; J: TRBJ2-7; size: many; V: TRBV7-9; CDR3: CASSLGSSGSYEQYF; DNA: TGTGCCAGCAGCTTAGGGTCTAGCGGGAGCTACGAGCAGTACTTC
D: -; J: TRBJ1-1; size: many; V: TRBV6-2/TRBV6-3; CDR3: CASIKSGGTEAFF; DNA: TGTGCCAGCATCAAAAGCGGGGGGACTGAAGCTTTCTTT
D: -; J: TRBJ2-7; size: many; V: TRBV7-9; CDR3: CASSLVGRGRYEQYF; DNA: TGTGCCAGCAGCTTAGTCGGGAGAGGGAGGTACGAGCAGTACTTC
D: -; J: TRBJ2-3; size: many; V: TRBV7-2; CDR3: CASSSLITDTQYF; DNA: TGTGCCAGCAGCTCCCTTATCACAGATACGCAGTATTTT
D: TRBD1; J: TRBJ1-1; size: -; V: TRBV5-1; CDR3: CASSSWTGGITEAFF; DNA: TGCGCCAGCAGCTCGTGGACAGGGGGTATCACTGAAGCTTTCTTT
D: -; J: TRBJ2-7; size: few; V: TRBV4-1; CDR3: CASSLLGPSETYEQYF; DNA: TGCGCCAGCAGCCTACTAGGACCTAGCGAAACCTACGAGCAGTACTTC
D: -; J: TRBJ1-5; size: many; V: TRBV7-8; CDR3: CASSPLEPNQPQHF; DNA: TGTGCCAGCAGCCCTCTGGAGCCTAATCAGCCCCAGCATTTT
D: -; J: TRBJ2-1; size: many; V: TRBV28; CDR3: CASRPGLSSYNEQFF; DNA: TGTGCCAGCAGGCCAGGATTAAGCTCCTACAATGAGCAGTTCTTC
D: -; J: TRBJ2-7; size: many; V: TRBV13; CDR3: CASSLGRPNTFYEQYF; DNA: TGTGCCAGCAGCTTAGGTCGACCTAACACCTTCTACGAGCAGTACTTC
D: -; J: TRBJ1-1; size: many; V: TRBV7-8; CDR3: CASSFQTGRNTEAFF; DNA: TGTGCCAGCAGCTTCCAGACAGGCCGGAACACTGAAGCTTTCTTT
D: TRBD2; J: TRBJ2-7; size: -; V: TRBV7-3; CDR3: CASSLGDTGGSNEQYF; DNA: TGTGCCAGCAGCTTAGGGGACACGGGGGGGTCCAACGAGCAGTACTTC
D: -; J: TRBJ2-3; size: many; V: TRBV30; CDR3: CAWSVGDTQYF; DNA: TGTGCCTGGAGTGTTGGAGATACGCAGTATTTT
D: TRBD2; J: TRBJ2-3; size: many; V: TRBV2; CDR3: CADTTSVSTDTQYF; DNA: TGTGCCGACACAACTAGCGTCAGCACAGATACGCAGTATTTT
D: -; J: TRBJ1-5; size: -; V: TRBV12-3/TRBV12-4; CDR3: CASSYRPGEPQHF; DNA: TGTGCCAGCAGTTACAGGCCGGGGGAACCCCAGCATTTT
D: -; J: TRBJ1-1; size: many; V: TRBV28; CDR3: CASSLWDRTNTEAFF; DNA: TGTGCCAGCAGTCTATGGGACCGGACGAACACTGAAGCTTTCTTT
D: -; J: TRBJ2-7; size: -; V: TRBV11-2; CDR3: CANSPDSHLYEQYF; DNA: TGTGCCAACAGTCCGGACAGTCACTTATACGAGCAGTACTTC
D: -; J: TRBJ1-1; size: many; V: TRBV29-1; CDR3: CSVEGVNRGAFF; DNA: TGCAGCGTTGAAGGGGTCAACCGGGGGGCTTTCTTT
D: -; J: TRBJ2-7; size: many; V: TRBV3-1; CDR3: CASSQAPDGTYEQYF; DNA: TGTGCCAGCAGCCAAGCCCCGGACGGCACCTACGAGCAGTACTTC
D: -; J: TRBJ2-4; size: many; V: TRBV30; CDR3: CAMGSGVAKNIQYF; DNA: TGTGCCATGGGGAGTGGAGTAGCCAAAAACATTCAGTACTTC
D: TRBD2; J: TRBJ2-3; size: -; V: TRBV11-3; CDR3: CACSLVGLADTQYF; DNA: TGTGCCTGCAGCTTAGTGGGACTAGCAGATACGCAGTATTTT
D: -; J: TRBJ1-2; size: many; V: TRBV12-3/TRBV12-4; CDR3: CASRRQGPNYGYTF; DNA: TGTGCCAGCAGGCGCCAGGGTCCCAACTATGGCTACACCTTC
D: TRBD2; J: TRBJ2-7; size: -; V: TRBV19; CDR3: CASSEGTSGIDEQYF; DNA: TGTGCCAGTAGTGAGGGAACTAGCGGGATCGACGAGCAGTACTTC
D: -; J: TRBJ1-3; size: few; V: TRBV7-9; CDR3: CASSHPGRSSGNTIYF; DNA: TGTGCCAGCAGCCACCCGGGGAGGAGCTCTGGAAACACCATATATTTT
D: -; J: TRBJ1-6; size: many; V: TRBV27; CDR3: CASSLLDRPNSPLHF; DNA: TGTGCCAGCAGCCTCCTTGACAGGCCAAATTCACCCCTCCACTTT